The present TCR beta chain was sequenced within a study of T cell repertoires in cytomegalovirus infection. Study conclusions and caveats: It was HLA-C-restricted CMV-specific TCR beta clonotypes that dominated the response ex vivo.

In the case of this clonotype: The antigen remains undetermined.

TCRdb analysed the reads with MiXCR anew, one entry per CDR3 protein. The sample lists 630,000 or so distinct CDR3 sequences; approximately 25% were seen once. The trim removed 2 bases at V and 3 bases at J, leaving 5 bases unmatched. CDR1 is SGHDT and CDR2 is YYEEEE in the germline V gene. The CDR3 totals 15 residues. J is TRBJ2-7 and V is TRBV5-6; TRBD1 agrees at 10 bases. The source of this sequence is a human donor in good health (CMV status not recorded). Some clones in this sample may be carry-over from other donors' samples. The source material was CD8+ T cells from PBMCs. The CDR3 region is CASSFGTGVDYEQYV. The CDR3 bases are TGTGCCAGCAGCTTCGGGACAGGGGTTGACTACGAGCAGTACGTC.